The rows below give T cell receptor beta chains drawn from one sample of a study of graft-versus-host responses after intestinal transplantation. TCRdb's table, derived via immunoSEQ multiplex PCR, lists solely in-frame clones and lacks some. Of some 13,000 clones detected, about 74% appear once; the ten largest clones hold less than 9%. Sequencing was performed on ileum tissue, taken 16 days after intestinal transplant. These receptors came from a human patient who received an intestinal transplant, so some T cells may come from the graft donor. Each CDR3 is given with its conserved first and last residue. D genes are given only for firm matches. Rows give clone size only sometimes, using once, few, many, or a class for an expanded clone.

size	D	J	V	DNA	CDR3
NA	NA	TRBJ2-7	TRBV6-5	TGTGCCAGCAGCCATCCGAGGGGGTACGAGCAGTACTTC	CASSHPRGYEQYF
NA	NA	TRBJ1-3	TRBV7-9	TGTGCCAGCAGTAGACAGGACTCTGGAAACACCATATATTTT	CASSRQDSGNTIYF
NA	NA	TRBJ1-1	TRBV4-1	TGCGCCAGCAGCCAAGAAGGGGGGGTGAACACTGAAGCTTTCTTT	CASSQEGGVNTEAFF
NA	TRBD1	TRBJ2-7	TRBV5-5	TGTGCCAGCAGCTTGGTGGGACAGGCCGACCATCACTGGGGGGAGCAGTACTTC	CASSLVGQADHHWGEQYF
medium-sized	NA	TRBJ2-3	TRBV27	TGTGCCAGCAGTTTTTCTAGCACAGATACGCAGTATTTT	CASSFSSTDTQYF
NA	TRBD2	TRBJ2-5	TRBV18	TGTGCCAGCTCACAACGGACTAGCGGGAGGATAGGAGAGACCCAGTACTTC	CASSQRTSGRIGETQYF
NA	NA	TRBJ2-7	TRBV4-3	TGCGCCAGCAGCCAAGACAGGGGAGACTACGAGCAGTACTTC	CASSQDRGDYEQYF
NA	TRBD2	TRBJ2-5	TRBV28	TGTGCCAGCAGAGCTAGCGGGAGTGAGACCCAGTACTTC	CASRASGSETQYF
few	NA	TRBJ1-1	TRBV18	TGTGCCAGCTCACTTACAGGATACACTGAAGCTTTCTTT	CASSLTGYTEAFF
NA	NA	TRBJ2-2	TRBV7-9	TGTGCCAGCAGCCCGGAGGGGACCGGGGAGCTGTTTTTT	CASSPEGTGELFF
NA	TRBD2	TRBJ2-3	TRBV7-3	TGTGCCAGCAGCTTACTAGCGGGGGGGCCAGATACGCAGTATTTT	CASSLLAGGPDTQYF
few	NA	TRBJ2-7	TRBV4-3	TGCGCCAGCAGCCAGGATAGCGGCTACGAGCAGTACTTC	CASSQDSGYEQYF
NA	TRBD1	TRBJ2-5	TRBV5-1	TGCGCCAGCAGCTTGGGACGGACAGGGGGCGAAGAGACCCAGTACTTC	CASSLGRTGGEETQYF
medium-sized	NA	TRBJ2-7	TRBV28	TGTGCCAGCAGTTTAGGTAGTCTAGAGGAGTCCTACGAGCAGTACTTC	CASSLGSLEESYEQYF
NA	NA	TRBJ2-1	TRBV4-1	TGCGCCAGCAGCCAAGTTTTTTTTTGGGTAGCGCGTTTCTACAATGAGCAGTTCTTC	CASSQVFFWVARFYNEQFF
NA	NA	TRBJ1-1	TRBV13	TGTGCCAGCAGCTTAAACCCCAGAAACACTGAAGCTTTCTTT	CASSLNPRNTEAFF
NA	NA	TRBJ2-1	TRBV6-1	TGTGCCAGCAGTGAATTGCGGGACAATGAGCAGTTCTTC	CASSELRDNEQFF
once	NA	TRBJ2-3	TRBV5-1	TGCGCCAGCAGCTTGGCCAGTATTAGCACAGATACGCAGTATTTT	CASSLASISTDTQYF
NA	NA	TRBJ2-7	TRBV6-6	TGTGCCAGCAGTTACTCACCGGACATTTACGAGCAGTACTTC	CASSYSPDIYEQYF
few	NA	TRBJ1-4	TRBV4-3	TGCGCCAGCAGCCAAGCGATGACAGGCATCTATGAAAAACTGTTTTTT	CASSQAMTGIYEKLFF
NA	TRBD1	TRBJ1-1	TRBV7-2	TGTGCCAGCAGTCAAAGCCGGGACAGGGCCACTGAAGCTTTCTTT	CASSQSRDRATEAFF
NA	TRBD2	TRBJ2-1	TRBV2	TGTGCCAGCTCGGGGACTAGCGGGAGCTTGCGCAATGAGCAGTTCTTC	CASSGTSGSLRNEQFF
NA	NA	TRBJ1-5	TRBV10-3	TGTGCCATCAGTGAGTCGAAGGGAGGGCAGCCCCAGCATTTT	CAISESKGGQPQHF
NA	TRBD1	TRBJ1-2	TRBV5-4	TGTGCCAGCAGAAAGGGACAGGGTTCCGGCTACACCTTC	CASRKGQGSGYTF
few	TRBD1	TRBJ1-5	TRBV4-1	TGCGCCAGCAGCCCGACAGGGGGTCAGCCCCAGCATTTT	CASSPTGGQPQHF
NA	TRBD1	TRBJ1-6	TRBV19	TGTGCCCGCGCACAACAGGGGGTAAATTCACCCCTCCACTTT	CARAQQGVNSPLHF
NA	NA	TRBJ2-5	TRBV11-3	TGTGCCAGCAGCTTAGGGGAGGAGACCCAGTACTTC	CASSLGEETQYF
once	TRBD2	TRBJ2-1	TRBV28	TGTGCCAGCAGCCCCGTCGGTAGCGGGACCAATGAGCAGTTCTTC	CASSPVGSGTNEQFF
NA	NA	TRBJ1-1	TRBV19	TGTGCCAGTGGTTTTACGGGGAACACTGAAGCTTTCTTT	CASGFTGNTEAFF
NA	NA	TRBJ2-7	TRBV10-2	TGCGCCAGCAGTGAGTCAGGGGGCTCCTACGAGCAGTACTTC	CASSESGGSYEQYF
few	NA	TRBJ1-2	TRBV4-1	TGCGCCAGCAGCCAATCGAACTATGGCTACACCTTC	CASSQSNYGYTF
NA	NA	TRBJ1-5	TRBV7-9	TGTGCCAGCAGCTTTGGGGGAGGACAGCCCCAGCATTTT	CASSFGGGQPQHF
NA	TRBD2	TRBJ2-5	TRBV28	TGTGCCAGCAGTTTGGACCCACTAGCGGGAGGGCCCCGGACCCAGTACTTC	CASSLDPLAGGPRTQYF
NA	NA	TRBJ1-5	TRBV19	TGTGCCAGTAGTATAGCCGGGATCAACAATCAGCCCCAGCATTTT	CASSIAGINNQPQHF
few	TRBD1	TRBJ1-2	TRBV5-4	TGTGCCAGCAGCCTCCGGACAGGCAGCTATGGCTACACCTTC	CASSLRTGSYGYTF
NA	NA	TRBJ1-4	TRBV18	TGTGCCAGCTCACCCCCGTCAGGGGTCGAAAAACTGTTTTTT	CASSPPSGVEKLFF
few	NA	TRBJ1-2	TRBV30	TGTGCCTGGAAGACTTCTAACTATGGCTACACCTTC	CAWKTSNYGYTF
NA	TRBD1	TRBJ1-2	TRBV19	TGTGCCAGTAGCCCCTACAGGGGCGGCTACACCTTC	CASSPYRGGYTF
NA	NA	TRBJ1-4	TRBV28	TGTGCCAGCAGTCCGTACAGGGCAACTAATGAAAAACTGTTTTTT	CASSPYRATNEKLFF
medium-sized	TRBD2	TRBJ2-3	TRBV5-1	TGCGCCAGCAGCTTGGATTTAGCGGGGCCCGGCACAGATACGCAGTATTTT	CASSLDLAGPGTDTQYF
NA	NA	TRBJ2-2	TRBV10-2	TGCGCCACCTCCATTAGGAAATCAGCGGAGACGAACACCGGGGAGCTGTTTTTT	CATSIRKSAETNTGELFF
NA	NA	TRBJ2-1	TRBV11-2	TGTGCCAGCAGCTTAGGGTTGCGGAGTCGGGAGCAGTTCTTC	CASSLGLRSREQFF
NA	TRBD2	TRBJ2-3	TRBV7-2	TGTGCCAGCAGCAAAGCGGGGGGGCCCACAGATACGCAGTATTTT	CASSKAGGPTDTQYF
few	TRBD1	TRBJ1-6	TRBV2	TGTGCCAGCAGTGAGGGACAGGGTCAGAATTCACCCCTCCACTTT	CASSEGQGQNSPLHF
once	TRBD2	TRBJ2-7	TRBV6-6	TGTGCCAGTTATCGTGGAGCGGGGATTGGCTACGAGCAGTACTTC	CASYRGAGIGYEQYF
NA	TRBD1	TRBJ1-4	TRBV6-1	TGTGCCAGCAGTGGGGGGACAGCTCGAAATGAAAAACTGTTTTTT	CASSGGTARNEKLFF
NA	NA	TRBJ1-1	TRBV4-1	TGCGCCAGCAGCCAAGAGGGGGGATGGCCTGAAGCTTTCTTT	CASSQEGGWPEAFF
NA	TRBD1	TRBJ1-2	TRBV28	TGTGCCAGCAAGGGATCGGACAGGGTCGGTGGCTACACCTTC	CASKGSDRVGGYTF
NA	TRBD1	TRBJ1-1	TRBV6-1	TGTGCCAGCAGAATAGCAGGGGGACGGACTGAAGCTTTCTTT	CASRIAGGRTEAFF
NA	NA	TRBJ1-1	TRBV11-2	TGTGCCAGCAGCCCGACTCGACACAGGGCGCTTAGTCCTGAAGCTTTCTTT	CASSPTRHRALSPEAFF
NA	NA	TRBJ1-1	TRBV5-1	TGCGCCAGCACCGGGGGGACTGAAGCTTTCTTT	CASTGGTEAFF
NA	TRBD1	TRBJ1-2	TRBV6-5	TGTGCCAGTGGACAGGGGGTCTATGGCTACACCTTC	CASGQGVYGYTF
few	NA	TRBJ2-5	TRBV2	TGTGCCAGCAGTGGTGTGGGAGAAGAGACCCAGTACTTC	CASSGVGEETQYF
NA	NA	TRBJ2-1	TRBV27	TGTGCCAGCAGTTTATCGAGCCCGAATGAGCAGTTCTTC	CASSLSSPNEQFF